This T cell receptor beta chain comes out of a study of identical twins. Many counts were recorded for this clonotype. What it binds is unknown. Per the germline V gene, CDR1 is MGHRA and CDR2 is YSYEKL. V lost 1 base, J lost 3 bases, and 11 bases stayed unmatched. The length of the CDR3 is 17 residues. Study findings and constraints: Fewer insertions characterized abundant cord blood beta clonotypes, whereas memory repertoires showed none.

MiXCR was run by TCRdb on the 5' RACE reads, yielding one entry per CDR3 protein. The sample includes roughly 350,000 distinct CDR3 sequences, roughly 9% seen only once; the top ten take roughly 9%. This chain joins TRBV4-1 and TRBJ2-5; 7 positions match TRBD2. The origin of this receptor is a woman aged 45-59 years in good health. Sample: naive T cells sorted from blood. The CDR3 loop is CASSQVVASGRKETQYF. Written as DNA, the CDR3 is TGCGCCAGCAGCCAAGTGGTAGCTAGCGGAAGAAAAGAGACCCAGTACTTC.